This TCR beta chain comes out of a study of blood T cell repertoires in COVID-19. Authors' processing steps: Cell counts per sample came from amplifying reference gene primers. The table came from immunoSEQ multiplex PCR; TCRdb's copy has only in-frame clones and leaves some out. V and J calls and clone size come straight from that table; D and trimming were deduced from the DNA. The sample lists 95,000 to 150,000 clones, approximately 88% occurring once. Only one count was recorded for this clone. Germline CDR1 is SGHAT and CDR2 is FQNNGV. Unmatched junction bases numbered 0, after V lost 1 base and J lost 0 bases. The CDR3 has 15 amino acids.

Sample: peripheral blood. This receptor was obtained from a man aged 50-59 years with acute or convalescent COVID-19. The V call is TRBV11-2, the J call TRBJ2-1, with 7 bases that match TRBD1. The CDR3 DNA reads TGTGCCAGCAGCTTAGGGACAGGCTCCTACAATGAGCAGTTCTTC. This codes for CASSLGTGSYNEQFF.